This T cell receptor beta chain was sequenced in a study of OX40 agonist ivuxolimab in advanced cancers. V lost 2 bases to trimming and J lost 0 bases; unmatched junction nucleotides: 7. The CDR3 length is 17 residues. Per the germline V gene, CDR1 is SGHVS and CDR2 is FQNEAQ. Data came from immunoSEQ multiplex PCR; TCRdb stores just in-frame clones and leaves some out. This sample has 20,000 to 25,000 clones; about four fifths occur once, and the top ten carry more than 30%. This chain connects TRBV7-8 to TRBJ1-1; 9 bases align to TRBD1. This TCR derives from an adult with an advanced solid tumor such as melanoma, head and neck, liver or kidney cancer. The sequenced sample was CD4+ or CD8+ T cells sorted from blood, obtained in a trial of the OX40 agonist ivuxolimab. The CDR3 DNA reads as TGTGCCAGCAGCTTACTGGGACAGGGAGGCGTGAACACTGAAGCTTTCTTT. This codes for CASSLLGQGGVNTEAFF. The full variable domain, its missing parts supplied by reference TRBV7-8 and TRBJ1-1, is GAGVSQSPRYKVAKRGQDVALRCDPISGHVSLFWYQQALGQGPEFLTYFQNEAQLDKSGLPSDRFFAERPEGSVSTLKIQRTQQEDSAVYLCASSLLGQGGVNTEAFFGQGTRLTVV.